Each of the 7 T cell receptor beta chains below was sequenced from the same sample in a study of control samples from healthy donors and cancer patients. The data were produced by immunoSEQ multiplex PCR, yet TCRdb's version contains in-frame clones alone and is incomplete. Of about 120,000 clones in the sample, 93% are singletons; the top ten hold about 2.6%. Sequenced sample: blood. The receptors originated from a man aged 25 to 40 in good health.

V is TRBV11-2 and J is TRBJ1-1; TRBD1 is a possible D gene (5 bases). Germline CDR1 SGHAT, CDR2 FQNNGV. The V end was cut by 1 base, the J end by 10 bases, with 13 bases between. The CDR3 totals 13 residues. The CDR3 bases are TGTGCCAGCAGCTTAGTGGGCTCCGGGGGAGCTTTCTTT. The encoded protein is CASSLVGSGGAFF. The complete variable domain, with remaining parts taken from reference TRBV11-2 and TRBJ1-1, reads EAGVAQSPRYKIIEKRQSVAFWCNPISGHATLYWYQQILGQGPKLLIQFQNNGVVDDSQLPKDRFSAERLKGVDSTLKIQPAKLEDSAVYLCASSLVGSGGAFFGQGTRLTVV.

This clone was seen only once. The chain has TRBV12-5 and TRBJ2-2; 12 nucleotides line up with TRBD2. This CDR3 comprises 17 residues. V lost 0 bases and J lost 6; bases outside the gene matches: 5. The V gene's germline CDR1 is LGHNT and CDR2 FRNRAP. This CDR3 is CASGLVRTSGESGELFF. The CDR3 DNA reads as TGTGCTAGTGGTTTGGTTCGGACTAGCGGGGAATCCGGGGAGCTGTTTTTT.

The chain links TRBV28 to TRBJ1-1; D is unclear. Germline assignment: CDR1 MDHEN and CDR2 SYDVKM. Deletions cut 5 bases from V and 10 bases from J, with 14 bases between. This CDR3 is built from 12 residues. In DNA, the CDR3 is TGTGCCAGCAGTGTCCCAAGAGGGCGAGCTTTCTTT. It is translated as CASSVPRGRAFF.

The chain links TRBV9 to TRBJ2-1; 11 nucleotides agree with TRBD1. The CDR3 is made up of 14 amino acids. Trimming at V came to 4 bases and at J to 7 bases, leaving 4 bases not matched to a gene. Germline CDR1 is SGDLS and CDR2 is YYNGEE. DNA of the CDR3: TGTGCCAGCAGCCTGGGACAGGGGGGGAATGAGCAGTTCTTC. This sequence encodes CASSLGQGGNEQFF.

In the case of this clone: The sample contains more than one DNA sequence encoding this CDR3. The genes are TRBV6-5 and TRBJ1-1, with D perhaps TRBD1 (5 bases). This CDR3 is built from 15 residues. The V and J ends lost 0 bases and 3 bases respectively, with 11 bases between them. Germline V gives CDR1 MNHEY, CDR2 SVGAGI. CDR3: CASSYSPGGDTEAFF. The CDR3 nucleotides are TGTGCCAGCAGTTACTCCCCCGGAGGGGACACTGAAGCTTTCTTT.

This clone was seen just once. V and J are TRBV6-5 and TRBJ2-7; TRBD1 is a possible D gene (5 bases). Trimming took off 5 bases at V and 0 bases at J, with 11 bases between the two ends. The V gene's germline CDR1 is MNHEY and CDR2 SVGAGI. The CDR3 length is 14 residues. The CDR3 DNA is TGTGCCAGCAGTCCAGGACAACGCTCCTACGAGCAGTACGTC. Translated: CASSPGQRSYEQYV.

This rearrangement joins TRBV11-2 to TRBJ2-7; TRBD1 aligns across 10 bases. The CDR3 runs 15 residues. The V gene's germline CDR1 is SGHAT and CDR2 FQNNGV. Trimming at V came to 1 base and at J to 1 base, leaving 1 base not matched to a gene. The CDR3 sequence is CASSLGTGGSYEQYF. The DNA of the CDR3 is TGTGCCAGCAGCTTAGGGACAGGGGGATCCTACGAGCAGTACTTC.